Listed here are 28 T cell receptor beta chains from one sample, sequenced in a study of blood T cells in healthy people across ages. Primers used in a second PCR of roughly 6 to 12 cycles were a sample-barcoded 5' primer and a J-beta primer mix. TCRdb analysed the 5' RACE reads with MiXCR anew, one entry per CDR3 protein. Of 600,000 to 850,000 distinct CDR3 sequences listed, just under 25% are singletons. This same sample was also part of a study on T cells of mothers and their children.

Sequenced: blood. Receptor source: a boy between 5 and 17 years old in good health.

V and J are TRBV28 and TRBJ2-1; 11 bases align to TRBD2. V shed 5 bases, J shed 0 bases, and the junction held 3 bases outside the gene matches. CDR3 length: 16 amino acids. CDR1 and CDR2 (germline): MDHEN, SYDVKM. CDR3 bases: TGTGCCAGCAGTGAGACTAGCGGGATCTCCTACAATGAGCAGTTCTTC. Protein: CASSETSGISYNEQFF. Complete variable domain (other parts from reference TRBV28 and TRBJ2-1): DVKVTQSSRYLVKRTGEKVFLECVQDMDHENMFWYRQDPGLGLRLIYFSYDVKMKEKGDIPEGYSVSREKKERFSLILESASTNQTSMYLCASSETSGISYNEQFFGPGTRLTVL.

The chain recombines TRBV10-3 with TRBJ2-1; 8 nucleotides match TRBD1. CDR1 ENHRY and CDR2 SYGVKD come from the germline V gene. There are 13 residues in the CDR3. CDR3 region: CSHGGQVYNEQFF. In DNA, the CDR3 is TGTTCCCACGGGGGACAGGTATACAATGAGCAGTTCTTC.

The chain couples TRBV24-1 to TRBJ2-5; 9 bases fit TRBD2. The J call may be incorrect, as the DNA end agrees better with TRBJ2-1. The germline V gene has CDR1 KGHDR and CDR2 SFDVKD. CDR3 size: 13 residues. The chain's CDR3 is CAIQTSGHNEQFF. CDR3 nucleotide sequence: TGTGCCATCCAGACTAGCGGACACAATGAGCAGTTCTTC.

This clonotype turned up a few times. V is TRBV4-2 and J is TRBJ2-7; 8 positions match TRBD2. This CDR3 has 15 amino acids. V was pared by 0 bases and J by 3 bases, with 4 bases of the junction left unmatched. CDR1 is LGHNA, CDR2 YNFKEQ, per germline. The CDR3 spells CASSQDSGMVYEQYF. The CDR3 DNA follows: TGTGCCAGCAGCCAAGATAGCGGGATGGTCTACGAGCAGTACTTC.

The CDR3 DNA is TGTGCCAGCAGCGCCGGACTAGCGTCAGATACGCAGTATTTT. Its translation: CASSAGLASDTQYF. The chain uses TRBV7-2 and TRBJ2-3; 9 bases agree with TRBD2. The CDR3 covers 14 residues. After removal of 5 bases from V and 4 bases from J, the junction contained 4 bases not matched to a gene. Germline V gene lookup returns CDR1 SGHTA and CDR2 FQGNSA.

Of note for this clonotype: This may arise from a read error, as a much more abundant clone is one base away. V gene TRBV13 combines with J gene TRBJ2-3; 9 bases agree with TRBD2. In germline, CDR1 is PRHDT, CDR2 FYEKMQ (reference sequence). The CDR3 consists of 15 residues. J was trimmed by 1 base and V by 4 bases; bases with no gene match: 3. The CDR3 coding sequence is TGTGCCAGCAGCTGGGCTAGCGGGGGCACAGATACGCAGTATTTT. It specifies CASSWASGGTDTQYF. The full variable domain, completed using reference TRBV13 and TRBJ2-3, is AAGVIQSPRHLIKEKRETATLKCYPIPRHDTVYWYQQGPGQDPQFLISFYEKMQSDKGSIPDRFSAQQFSDYHSELNMSSLELGDSALYFCASSWASGGTDTQYFGPGTRLTVL.

This clonotype has a handful of counts. The gene calls are TRBV5-1 and TRBJ2-5, with TRBD2 matching 8 bases. Trimming at V came to 0 bases and at J to 8 bases, leaving 9 bases not matched to a gene. CDR1 is SGHRS, CDR2 YFSETQ, per germline. The CDR3 loop spans 15 amino acids. CDR3 sequence: CASSLAGRDQGTQYF. As DNA, the CDR3 is TGCGCCAGCAGCTTGGCCGGGAGGGACCAAGGTACCCAGTACTTC.

This clonotype was seen many times. The V and J genes are TRBV20-1 and TRBJ2-2; TRBD2 agrees at 15 bases. V trimming: 5 bases; J trimming: 3 bases; junction bases outside the gene matches: 4. Germline CDR1 is DFQATT and CDR2 is SNEGSKA (reference sequence). The CDR3 is 16 amino acids. The CDR3 DNA sequence: TGCAGTGCTCGGACTAGCGGGGGGGCTTACACCGGGGAGCTGTTTTTT. This gives the protein CSARTSGGAYTGELFF.

The chain links TRBV7-9 to TRBJ2-1; 8 bases line up with TRBD2. Germline values: CDR1 SEHNR, CDR2 FQNEAQ (reference sequence). This CDR3 is built from 14 residues. V lost 5 bases to trimming and J lost 4 bases; unmatched junction nucleotides: 4. The CDR3 nucleotides read TGTGCCAGCAGCAGGGTAGCGGGATACAATGAGCAGTTCTTC. It specifies CASSRVAGYNEQFF.

This clonotype was detected only a few times. The chain uses TRBV2 and TRBJ1-4, with D unresolved. The CDR3 runs to 15 residues. The V gene lost 5 bases and the J gene lost 7 bases, with 17 bases spanning the gap. Germline-derived CDR1 and CDR2 are SNHLY and FYNNEI. The CDR3 loop reads CASSPMVEASEKLFF. For the CDR3, the DNA is TGTGCCAGCAGTCCTATGGTGGAGGCAAGTGAAAAACTGTTTTTT.

This clonotype was counted a few times. In DNA form, the CDR3 reads TGCAGTGCTAGAGATACCGGGTATGATTCACCCCTCCACTTT. This sequence encodes CSARDTGYDSPLHF. The rearrangement joins TRBV20-1 to TRBJ1-6; D unresolved. The ends were cut back, 0 bases at V and 8 bases at J, with 11 bases in the middle. Germline CDR1 reads DFQATT; CDR2 reads SNEGSKA (reference sequence). This CDR3 spans 14 amino acids.

V usage is TRBV7-2 and J usage is TRBJ2-5; D is uncertain. CDR1 is SGHTA and CDR2 is FQGNSA in the germline V gene. Trimming took off 1 base at V and 1 base at J, with 10 bases between the two ends. This CDR3 contains 15 residues. Here the CDR3 DNA reads TGTGCCAGCAGCTTAGGCGGTGCCGCCCAAGAGACCCAGTACTTC. This gives the protein CASSLGGAAQETQYF.

The J gene is TRBJ2-1, the V gene TRBV24-1; D call uncertain. Germline V gives CDR1 KGHDR, CDR2 SFDVKD. V lost 7 bases and J 8 bases, leaving 17 bases between the germline ends. This CDR3 is built from 14 residues. The CDR3, as DNA: TGTGCCACCAGCGCCCTAGGTGACGAGGATGAGCAGTTCTTC. Its translation: CATSALGDEDEQFF.

Here the CDR3 DNA reads TGTGCCAGCAGCCCGGTGACGGGCACACGCTCCTACGAGCAGTACTTC. Encoded protein: CASSPVTGTRSYEQYF. The gene calls are TRBV3-1 and TRBJ2-7; D unclear. V dropped 4 bases and J dropped 0 bases, with 16 bases sitting between them. Germline values: CDR1 LGHDT, CDR2 YNNKEL (reference sequence). This CDR3 spans 16 amino acids.

This chain connects TRBV3-1 to TRBJ2-1; D may be TRBD1 (6 bases). The DNA matches TRBJ2-5 better at its end, which makes the J call doubtful. The CDR3 loop spans 16 amino acids. CDR1 is LGHDT, CDR2 YNNKEL, per germline (reference sequence). CDR3 nucleotide sequence: TGTGCCAGCAGCCAAGAGGCCGGGACACGGAGAGAGACCCAGTACTTC. It specifies CASSQEAGTRRETQYF.

This clonotype turned up a few times. This sequence joins TRBV20-1 and TRBJ2-1; 8 nucleotides line up with TRBD2. The V and J ends lost 1 base and 3 bases, in that order; junction bases with no gene match: 2. This CDR3 contains 14 residues. CDR1 DFQATT and CDR2 SNEGSKA come from the germline V gene (reference sequence). CDR3 protein: CSARAGLDYNEQFF. CDR3 nucleotides: TGCAGTGCTAGAGCGGGACTAGACTACAATGAGCAGTTCTTC.

This clonotype was observed a handful of times. The rearrangement joins TRBV27 to TRBJ2-1, with D perhaps TRBD2 (5 bases). The CDR3 contains 13 residues. Germline CDR1 MNHEY, CDR2 SMNVEV (reference sequence). V lost 3 bases, J lost 9 bases, and 12 bases lay in between. For the CDR3, the DNA is TGTGCCAGCAGTTTGTTAGGGAGTTCTGAGCAGTTCTTC. Residues: CASSLLGSSEQFF.

The chain links TRBV5-1 to TRBJ1-2; 9 bases fit TRBD1. V was pared by 4 bases and J by 5 bases, with 6 bases of the junction left unmatched. The CDR3 is 14 amino acids. CDR1 SGHRS and CDR2 YFSETQ come from the germline V gene. CDR3 region: CASSIETGGYGYTF. For the CDR3, the DNA is TGCGCCAGCAGCATAGAGACAGGGGGATATGGCTACACCTTC.

The chain is built from TRBV4-2 and TRBJ2-5, with 9 bases aligning to TRBD2. Judging by the DNA end, TRBJ2-7 fits better; the J call may be wrong. The CDR3 extends over 15 amino acids. Germline CDR1 reads LGHNA; CDR2 reads YNFKEQ. The CDR3 DNA sequence: TGTGCCAGCAGCCCCGGGACTAGCTCGGGTGGCGAGCAGTACTTC. It translates to CASSPGTSSGGEQYF.

This clonotype was counted at least ten times. The V and J genes are TRBV7-2 and TRBJ2-5, with 9 nucleotides matching TRBD1. This CDR3 region has 14 residues. Trimming took 5 bases from V and 3 from J; bases not matched to a gene: 4. CDR1 and CDR2 (germline): SGHTA, FQGNSA. The CDR3 coding sequence is TGTGCCAGCAGCCGGCGGACAGGGGAAGAGACCCAGTACTTC. Its translation: CASSRRTGEETQYF.

This chain uses TRBV28 with TRBJ1-6; TRBD1 aligns across 11 bases. The trim removed 6 bases at V and 5 bases at J, leaving 9 bases unmatched. The germline V gene encodes CDR1 MDHEN and CDR2 SYDVKM. CDR3 length equals 17 residues. The CDR3 region is CASSRTGGELNNSPLHF. DNA for the CDR3: TGTGCCAGCAGCCGGACAGGGGGCGAATTGAATAATTCACCCCTCCACTTT. Supplemented by reference TRBV28 and TRBJ1-6, the full variable domain reads DVKVTQSSRYLVKRTGEKVFLECVQDMDHENMFWYRQDPGLGLRLIYFSYDVKMKEKGDIPEGYSVSREKKERFSLILESASTNQTSMYLCASSRTGGELNNSPLHFGNGTRLTVT.

CDR3 loop: CSADPDRDREQYF. As DNA, the CDR3 is TGCAGTGCCGACCCCGACAGGGACCGCGAGCAGTACTTC. The gene calls are TRBV20-1 and TRBJ2-7, with 7 bases that match TRBD1. The CDR3 is 13 residues long. Germline V CDR1 and CDR2: DFQATT, SNEGSKA (reference sequence). V shed 6 bases and J 6 bases; nucleotides not matched to a gene: 11.

The V and J genes are TRBV29-1 and TRBJ2-7, with TRBD1 matching 7 bases. Germline loops: CDR1 SQVTM, CDR2 ANQGSEA. The length of the CDR3 is 13 residues. The CDR3 is CSFTGTVSYEQYF. CDR3 DNA: TGCAGTTTTACCGGGACAGTCTCCTACGAGCAGTACTTC.

The table lists this clonotype with a few counts. The V call is TRBV6-5, the J call TRBJ1-1; D is ambiguous. Deletions cut 2 bases from V and 7 bases from J, with 11 bases between. The CDR3 contains 13 residues. Germline V gives CDR1 MNHEY, CDR2 SVGAGI. The CDR3 DNA sequence: TGTGCCAGCAGTTACGATTTGAGTGATGAAGCTTTCTTT. It codes for CASSYDLSDEAFF.

This clonotype was observed a few times. This rearrangement joins TRBV20-1 to TRBJ2-1; D uncertain. Germline V CDR1 and CDR2: DFQATT, SNEGSKA (reference sequence). CDR3 length equals 14 residues. V lost 0 bases to trimming and J lost 5 bases, with 11 bases between them. CDR3 sequence (DNA): TGCAGTGCTAGAGAGCCTGGTGGGAACAATGAGCAGTTCTTC. It translates to CSAREPGGNNEQFF.

V usage is TRBV27 and J usage is TRBJ1-4; D perhaps matches TRBD1 (6 bases). V lost 2 bases to trimming and J lost 3 bases, with 13 bases between them. Germline V CDR1 and CDR2: MNHEY, SMNVEV (reference sequence). This CDR3 has 16 residues. The CDR3 loop reads CASSLRGSHANEKLFF. As DNA, the CDR3 is TGTGCCAGCAGTTTAAGGGGGAGTCATGCTAATGAAAAACTGTTTTTT. Full variable domain (remainder filled in from reference TRBV27 and TRBJ1-4): EAQVTQNPRYLITVTGKKLTVTCSQNMNHEYMSWYRQDPGLGLRQIYYSMNVEVTDKGDVPEGYKVSRKEKRNFPLILESPSPNQTSLYFCASSLRGSHANEKLFFGSGTQLSVL.

This clonotype was seen only a few times. The chain employs TRBV3-1 and TRBJ1-2; D possibly corresponds to TRBD1 (6 bases). The V gene lost 0 bases and the J gene lost 7 bases, with 9 bases spanning the gap. The CDR3 extends over 13 amino acids. Looked up from germline, CDR1 is LGHDT and CDR2 is YNNKEL (reference sequence). The CDR3 nucleotides read TGTGCCAGCAGCCAAGAGGGACACCTTGGCTACACCTTC. Protein sequence: CASSQEGHLGYTF.

The rearrangement uses TRBV12-3 or TRBV12-4 and TRBJ2-3, with D possibly called TRBD1 or TRBD2 (6 bases each). Trimming stripped 7 bases from V and 8 bases from J, with 16 bases between. CDR3 length: 13 amino acids. The CDR3 DNA follows: TGTGCCAGCACCAGCACGGAGGGGGTTACGCAGTATTTT. It is translated as CASTSTEGVTQYF.